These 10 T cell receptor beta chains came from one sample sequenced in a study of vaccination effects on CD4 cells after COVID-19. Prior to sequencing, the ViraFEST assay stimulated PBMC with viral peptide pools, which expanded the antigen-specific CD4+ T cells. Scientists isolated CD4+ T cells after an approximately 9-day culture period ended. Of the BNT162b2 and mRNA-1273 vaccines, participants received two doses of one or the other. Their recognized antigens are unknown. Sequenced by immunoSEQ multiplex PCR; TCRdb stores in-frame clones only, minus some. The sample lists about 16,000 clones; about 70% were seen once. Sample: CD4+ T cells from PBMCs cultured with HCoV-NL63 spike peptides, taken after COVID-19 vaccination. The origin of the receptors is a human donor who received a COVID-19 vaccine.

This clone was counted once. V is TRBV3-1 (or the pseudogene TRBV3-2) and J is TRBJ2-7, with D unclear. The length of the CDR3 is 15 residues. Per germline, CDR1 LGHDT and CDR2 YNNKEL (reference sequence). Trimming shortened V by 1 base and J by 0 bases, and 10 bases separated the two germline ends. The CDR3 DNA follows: TGTGCCAGCAGCCAAGGTGGTTCCAGCTCCTACGAGCAGTACTTC. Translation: CASSQGGSSSYEQYF.

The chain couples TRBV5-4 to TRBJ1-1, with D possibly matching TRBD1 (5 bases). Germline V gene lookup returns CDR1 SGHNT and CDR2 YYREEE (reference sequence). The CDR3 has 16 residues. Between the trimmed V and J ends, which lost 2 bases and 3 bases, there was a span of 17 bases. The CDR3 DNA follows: TGTGCCAGCAGCTTACGGAGGGGAACCTCGGACACTGAAGCTTTCTTT. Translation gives CASSLRRGTSDTEAFF.

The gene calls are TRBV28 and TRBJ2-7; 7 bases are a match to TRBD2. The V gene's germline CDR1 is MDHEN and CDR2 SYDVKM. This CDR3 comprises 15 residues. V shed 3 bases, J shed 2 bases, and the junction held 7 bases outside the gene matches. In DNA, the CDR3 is TGTGCCAGCAGTTTCCCCCCGGGACTACCCTACGAGCAGTACTTC. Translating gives CASSFPPGLPYEQYF.

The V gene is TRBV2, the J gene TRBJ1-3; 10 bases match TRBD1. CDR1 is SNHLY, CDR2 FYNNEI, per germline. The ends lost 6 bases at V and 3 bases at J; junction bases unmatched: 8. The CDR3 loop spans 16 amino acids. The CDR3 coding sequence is TGTGCCAGCAGCAGTATAGGACAGGGGGATGGAAACACCATATATTTT. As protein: CASSSIGQGDGNTIYF.

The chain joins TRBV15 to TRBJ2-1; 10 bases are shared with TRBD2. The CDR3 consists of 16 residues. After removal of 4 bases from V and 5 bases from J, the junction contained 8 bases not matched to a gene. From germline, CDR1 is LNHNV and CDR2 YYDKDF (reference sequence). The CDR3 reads CATSKFKGLAHNEQFF. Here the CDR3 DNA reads TGTGCCACCAGCAAGTTCAAGGGACTAGCGCACAATGAGCAGTTCTTC.

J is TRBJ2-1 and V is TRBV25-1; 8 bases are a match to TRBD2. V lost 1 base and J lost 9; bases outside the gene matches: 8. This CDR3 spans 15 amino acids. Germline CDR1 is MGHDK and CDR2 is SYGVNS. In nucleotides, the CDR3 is TGTGCCAGCAGTGAATCCCATAGCGGGATAACTGAGCAGTTCTTC. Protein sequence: CASSESHSGITEQFF.

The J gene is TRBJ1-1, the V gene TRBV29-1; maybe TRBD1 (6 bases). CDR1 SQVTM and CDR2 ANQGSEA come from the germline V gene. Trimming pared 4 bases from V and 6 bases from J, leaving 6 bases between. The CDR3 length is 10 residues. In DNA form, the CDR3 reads TGCAGCGTTGGGACAGCTGAAGCTTTCTTT. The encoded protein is CSVGTAEAFF.

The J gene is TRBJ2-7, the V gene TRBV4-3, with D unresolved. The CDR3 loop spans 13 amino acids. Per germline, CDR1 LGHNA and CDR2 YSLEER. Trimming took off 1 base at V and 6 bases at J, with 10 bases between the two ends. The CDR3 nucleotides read TGCGCCAGCAGCCAAGTATCAGGTGTCGAGCAGTACTTC. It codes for CASSQVSGVEQYF.

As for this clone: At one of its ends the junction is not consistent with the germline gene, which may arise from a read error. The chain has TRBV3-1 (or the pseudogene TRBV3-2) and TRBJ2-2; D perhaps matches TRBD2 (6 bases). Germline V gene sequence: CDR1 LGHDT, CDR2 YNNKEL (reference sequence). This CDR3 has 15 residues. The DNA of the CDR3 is TGTGCCGGCAGTCCACAGGAGGCGGGGACCGGGGAGCTGTTTTTT. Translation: CAGSPQEAGTGELFF.

This CDR3 reads CASSYLPGQGAYEQYF. DNA of the CDR3: TGTGCCAGCAGTTACCTTCCGGGACAGGGGGCCTACGAGCAGTACTTC. The gene calls are TRBV6-2 or TRBV6-3 and TRBJ2-7; 11 positions agree with TRBD1. Losses at the gene ends were 2 bases for V and 2 bases for J; bases not matched to a gene: 5. Germline CDR1 MNHEY, CDR2 SVGEGT. The CDR3 has 16 amino acids.